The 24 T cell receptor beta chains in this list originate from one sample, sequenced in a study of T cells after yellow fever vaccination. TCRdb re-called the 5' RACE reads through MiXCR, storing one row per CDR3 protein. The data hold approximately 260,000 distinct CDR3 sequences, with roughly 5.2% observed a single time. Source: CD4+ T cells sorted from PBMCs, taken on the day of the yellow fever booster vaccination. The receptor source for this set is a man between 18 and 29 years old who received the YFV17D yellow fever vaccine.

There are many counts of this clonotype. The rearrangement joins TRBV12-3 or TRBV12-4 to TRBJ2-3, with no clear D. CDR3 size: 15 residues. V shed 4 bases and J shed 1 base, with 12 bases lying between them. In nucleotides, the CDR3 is TGTGCCAGCAGTTATGAGTTACTCGGCACAGATACGCAGTATTTT. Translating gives CASSYELLGTDTQYF.

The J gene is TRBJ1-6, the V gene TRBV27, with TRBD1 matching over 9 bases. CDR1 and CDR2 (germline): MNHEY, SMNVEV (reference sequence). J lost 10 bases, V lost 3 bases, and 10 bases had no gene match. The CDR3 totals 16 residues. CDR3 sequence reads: CASSFLQGAMRSPLHF. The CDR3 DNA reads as TGTGCCAGCAGTTTCCTACAGGGGGCAATGAGATCACCCCTCCACTTT.

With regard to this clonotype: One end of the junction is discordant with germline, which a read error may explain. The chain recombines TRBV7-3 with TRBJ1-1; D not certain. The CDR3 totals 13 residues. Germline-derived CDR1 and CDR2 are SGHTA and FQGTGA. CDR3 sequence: CASSVTKEMEAFF. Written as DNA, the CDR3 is TGTGCCAGCAGCGTAACTAAGGAAATGGAAGCTTTCTTT.

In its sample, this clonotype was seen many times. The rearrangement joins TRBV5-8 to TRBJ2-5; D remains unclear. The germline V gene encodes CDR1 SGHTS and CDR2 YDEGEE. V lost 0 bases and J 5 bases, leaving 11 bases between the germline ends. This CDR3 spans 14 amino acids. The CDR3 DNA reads TGTGCCAGCAGCTTGGGATCTCTACGGGAGACCCAGTACTTC. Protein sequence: CASSLGSLRETQYF.

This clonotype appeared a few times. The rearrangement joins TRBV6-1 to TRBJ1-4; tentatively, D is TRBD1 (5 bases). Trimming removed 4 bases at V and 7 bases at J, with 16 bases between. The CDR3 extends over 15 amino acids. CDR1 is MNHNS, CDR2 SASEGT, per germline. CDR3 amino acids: CASSVFGAGSEKLFF. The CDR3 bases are TGTGCCAGCAGTGTATTTGGGGCAGGAAGTGAAAAACTGTTTTTT.

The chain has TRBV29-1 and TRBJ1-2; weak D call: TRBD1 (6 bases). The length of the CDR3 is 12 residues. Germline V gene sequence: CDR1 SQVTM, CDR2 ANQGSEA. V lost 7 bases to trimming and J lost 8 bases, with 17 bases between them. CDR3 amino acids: CSGQLGGEGYTF. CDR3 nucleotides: TGCAGCGGGCAACTGGGGGGCGAGGGCTACACCTTC.

CDR3 nucleotides: TGTGCCAGCAGTTACTCCCTAGAGGTAGATACGCAGTATTTT. Its translation: CASSYSLEVDTQYF. The chain has TRBV6-5 and TRBJ2-3; D gene unclear. CDR3 length equals 14 residues. Trimming shortened V by 0 bases and J by 5 bases, and 9 bases separated the two germline ends. CDR1 and CDR2 (germline): MNHEY, SVGAGI.

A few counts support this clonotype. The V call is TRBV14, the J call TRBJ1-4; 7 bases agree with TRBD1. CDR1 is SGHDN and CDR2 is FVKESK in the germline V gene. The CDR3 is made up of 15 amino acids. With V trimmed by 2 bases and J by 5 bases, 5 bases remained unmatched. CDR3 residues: CASSQQTGLNEKLFF. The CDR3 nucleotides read TGTGCCAGCAGCCAACAGACAGGGCTAAATGAAAAACTGTTTTTT.

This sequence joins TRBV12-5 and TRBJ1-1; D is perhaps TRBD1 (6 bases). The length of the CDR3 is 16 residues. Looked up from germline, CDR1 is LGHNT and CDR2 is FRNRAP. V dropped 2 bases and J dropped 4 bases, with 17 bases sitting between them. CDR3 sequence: CASGLRIQGGGTEAFF. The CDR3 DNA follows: TGTGCTAGTGGTTTGAGAATACAGGGAGGAGGCACTGAAGCTTTCTTT.

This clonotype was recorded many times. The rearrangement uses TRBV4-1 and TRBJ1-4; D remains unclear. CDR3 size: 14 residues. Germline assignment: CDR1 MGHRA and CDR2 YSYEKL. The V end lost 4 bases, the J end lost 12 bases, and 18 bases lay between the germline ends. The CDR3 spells CASSPVDGEWELFF. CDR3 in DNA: TGCGCCAGCAGCCCCGTGGACGGCGAATGGGAACTGTTTTTT.

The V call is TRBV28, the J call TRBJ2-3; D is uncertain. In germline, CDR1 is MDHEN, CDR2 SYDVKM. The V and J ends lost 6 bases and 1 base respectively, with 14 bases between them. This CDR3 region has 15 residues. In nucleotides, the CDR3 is TGTGCCAGCAGCAATAAGGACGCCCGCACAGATACGCAGTATTTT. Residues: CASSNKDARTDTQYF. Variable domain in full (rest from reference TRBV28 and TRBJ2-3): DVKVTQSSRYLVKRTGEKVFLECVQDMDHENMFWYRQDPGLGLRLIYFSYDVKMKEKGDIPEGYSVSREKKERFSLILESASTNQTSMYLCASSNKDARTDTQYFGPGTRLTVL.

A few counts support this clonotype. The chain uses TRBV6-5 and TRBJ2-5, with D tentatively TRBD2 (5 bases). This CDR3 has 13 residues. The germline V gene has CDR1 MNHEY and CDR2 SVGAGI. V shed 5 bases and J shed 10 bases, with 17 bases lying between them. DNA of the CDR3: TGTGCCAGCAGTAATCGGGTTGAGGGTGGCCAGTACTTC. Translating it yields CASSNRVEGGQYF.

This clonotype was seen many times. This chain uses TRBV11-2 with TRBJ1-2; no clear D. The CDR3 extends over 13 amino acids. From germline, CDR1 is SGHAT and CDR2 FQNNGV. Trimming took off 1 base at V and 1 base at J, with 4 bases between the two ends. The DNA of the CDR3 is TGTGCCAGCAGCTTAGGGGTTAACTATGGCTACACCTTC. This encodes CASSLGVNYGYTF.

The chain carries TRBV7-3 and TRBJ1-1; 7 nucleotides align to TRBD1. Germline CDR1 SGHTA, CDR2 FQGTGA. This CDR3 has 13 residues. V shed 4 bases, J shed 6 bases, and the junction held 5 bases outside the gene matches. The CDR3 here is CASSSQGDAEAFF. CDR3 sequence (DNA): TGTGCCAGCAGCTCGCAGGGGGACGCTGAAGCTTTCTTT.

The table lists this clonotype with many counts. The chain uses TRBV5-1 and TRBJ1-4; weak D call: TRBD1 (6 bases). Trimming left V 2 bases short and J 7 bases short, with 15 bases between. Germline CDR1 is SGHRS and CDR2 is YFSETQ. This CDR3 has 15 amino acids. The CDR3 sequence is CASSFTRGVGEKLFF. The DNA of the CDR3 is TGCGCCAGCAGCTTCACCAGGGGTGTGGGTGAAAAACTGTTTTTT.

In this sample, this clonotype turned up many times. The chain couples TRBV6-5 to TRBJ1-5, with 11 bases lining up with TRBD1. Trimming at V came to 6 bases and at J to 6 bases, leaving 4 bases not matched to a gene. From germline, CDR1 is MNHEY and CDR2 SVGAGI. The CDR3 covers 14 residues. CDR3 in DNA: TGTGCCAGCAGGCGGACAGGGGGCAGTCAGCCCCAGCATTTT. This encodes CASRRTGGSQPQHF.

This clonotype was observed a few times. CDR3: CATSRDPRVEKLFF. CDR3 DNA sequence: TGTGCCACCAGCAGAGATCCCAGGGTCGAAAAACTGTTTTTT. The genes are TRBV15 and TRBJ1-4; a possible D gene is TRBD1 (5 bases). Looked up from germline, CDR1 is LNHNV and CDR2 is YYDKDF (reference sequence). V dropped 0 bases and J dropped 8 bases, with 10 bases sitting between them. This CDR3 contains 14 residues.

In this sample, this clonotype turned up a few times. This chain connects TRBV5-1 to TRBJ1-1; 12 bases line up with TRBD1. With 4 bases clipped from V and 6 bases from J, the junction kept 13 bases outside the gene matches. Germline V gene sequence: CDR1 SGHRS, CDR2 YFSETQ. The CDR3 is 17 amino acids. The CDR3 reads CASSARDRGRNGAEAFF. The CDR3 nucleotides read TGCGCCAGCAGCGCCCGGGACAGGGGGCGAAATGGCGCTGAAGCTTTCTTT.

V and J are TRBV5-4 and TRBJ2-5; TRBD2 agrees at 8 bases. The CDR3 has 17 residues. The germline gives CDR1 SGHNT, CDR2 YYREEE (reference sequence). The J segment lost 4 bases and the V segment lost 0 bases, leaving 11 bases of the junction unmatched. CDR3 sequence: CASSLGAGLGYVETQYF. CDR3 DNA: TGTGCCAGCAGCTTGGGAGCGGGACTAGGATACGTAGAGACCCAGTACTTC.

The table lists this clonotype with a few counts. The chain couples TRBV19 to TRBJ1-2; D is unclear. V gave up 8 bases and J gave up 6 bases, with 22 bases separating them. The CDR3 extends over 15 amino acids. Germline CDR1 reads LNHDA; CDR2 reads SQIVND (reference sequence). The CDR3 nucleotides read TGTGCCAGTGGAGAAATCGCAGCCGAGTTCAATGGCTACACCTTC. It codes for CASGEIAAEFNGYTF.

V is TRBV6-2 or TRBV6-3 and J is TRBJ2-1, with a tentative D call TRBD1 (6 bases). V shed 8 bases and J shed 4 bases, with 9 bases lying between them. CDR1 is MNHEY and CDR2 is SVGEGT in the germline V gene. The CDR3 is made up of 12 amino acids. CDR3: CASWTVYNEQFF. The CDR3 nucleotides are TGTGCCAGCTGGACAGTTTACAATGAGCAGTTCTTC.

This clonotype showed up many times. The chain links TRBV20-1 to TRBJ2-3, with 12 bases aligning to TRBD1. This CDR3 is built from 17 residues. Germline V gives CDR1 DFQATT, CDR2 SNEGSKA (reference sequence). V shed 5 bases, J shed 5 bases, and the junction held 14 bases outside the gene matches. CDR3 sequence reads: CSAAGLGTGGRRDTQYF. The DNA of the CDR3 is TGCAGTGCTGCAGGTCTCGGGACAGGGGGCCGGAGAGATACGCAGTATTTT.

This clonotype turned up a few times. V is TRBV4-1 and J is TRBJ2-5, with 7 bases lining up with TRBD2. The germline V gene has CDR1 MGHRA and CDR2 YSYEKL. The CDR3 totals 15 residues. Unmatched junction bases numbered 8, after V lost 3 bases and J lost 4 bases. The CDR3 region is CASSHQRGVTETQYF. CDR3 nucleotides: TGCGCCAGCAGCCATCAGCGGGGTGTCACAGAGACCCAGTACTTC.

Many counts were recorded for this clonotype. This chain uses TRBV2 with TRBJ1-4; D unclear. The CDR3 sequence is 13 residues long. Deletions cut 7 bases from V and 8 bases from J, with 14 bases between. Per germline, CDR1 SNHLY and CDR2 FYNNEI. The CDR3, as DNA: TGTGCCAGCAATCTGGAGGCGCGGGAAAAACTGTTTTTT. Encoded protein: CASNLEAREKLFF.